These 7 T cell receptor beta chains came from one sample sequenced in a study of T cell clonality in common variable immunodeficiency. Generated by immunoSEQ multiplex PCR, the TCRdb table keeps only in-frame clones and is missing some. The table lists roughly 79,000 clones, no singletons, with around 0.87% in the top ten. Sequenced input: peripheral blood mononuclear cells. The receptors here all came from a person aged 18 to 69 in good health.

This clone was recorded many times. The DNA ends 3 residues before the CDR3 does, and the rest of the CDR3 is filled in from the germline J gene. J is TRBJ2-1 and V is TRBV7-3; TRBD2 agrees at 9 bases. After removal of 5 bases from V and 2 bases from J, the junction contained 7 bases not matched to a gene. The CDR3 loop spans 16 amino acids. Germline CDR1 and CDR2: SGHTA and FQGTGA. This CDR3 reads CASSLPGLAPYNEQFF. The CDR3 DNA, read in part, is TGTGCCAGCAGCCTCCCGGGACTAGCCCCCTACAATGAG. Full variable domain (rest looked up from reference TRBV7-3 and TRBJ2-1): GAGVSQTPSNKVTEKGKYVELRCDPISGHTALYWYRQSLGQGPEFLIYFQGTGAADDSGLPNDRFFAVRPEGSVSTLKIQRTERGDSAVYLCASSLPGLAPYNEQFFGPGTRLTVL.

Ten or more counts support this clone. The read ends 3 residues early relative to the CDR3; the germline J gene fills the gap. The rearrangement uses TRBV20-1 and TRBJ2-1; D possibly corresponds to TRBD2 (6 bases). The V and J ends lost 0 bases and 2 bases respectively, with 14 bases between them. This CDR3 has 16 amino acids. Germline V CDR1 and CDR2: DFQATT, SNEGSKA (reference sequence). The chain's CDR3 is CSARDQTRGTYNEQFF. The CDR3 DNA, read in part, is TGCAGTGCTAGAGACCAGACTAGGGGAACCTACAATGAG.

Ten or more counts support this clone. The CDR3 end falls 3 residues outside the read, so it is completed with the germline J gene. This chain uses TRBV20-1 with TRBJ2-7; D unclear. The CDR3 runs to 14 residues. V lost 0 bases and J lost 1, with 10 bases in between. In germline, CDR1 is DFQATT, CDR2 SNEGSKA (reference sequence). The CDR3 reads CSARDIVSSYEQYF. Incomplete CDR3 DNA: TGCAGTGCTAGAGATATAGTCTCATCCTACGAG.

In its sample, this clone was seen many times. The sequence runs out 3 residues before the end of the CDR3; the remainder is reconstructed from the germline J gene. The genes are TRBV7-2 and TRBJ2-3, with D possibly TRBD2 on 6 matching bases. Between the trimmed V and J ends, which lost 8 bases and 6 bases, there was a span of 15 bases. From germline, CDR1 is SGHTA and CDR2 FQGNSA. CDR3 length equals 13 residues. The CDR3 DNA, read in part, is TGTGCCAGCTCCTCTTTGGGGGGTGATACG. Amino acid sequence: CASSSLGGDT. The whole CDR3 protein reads CASSSLGGDTQYF.

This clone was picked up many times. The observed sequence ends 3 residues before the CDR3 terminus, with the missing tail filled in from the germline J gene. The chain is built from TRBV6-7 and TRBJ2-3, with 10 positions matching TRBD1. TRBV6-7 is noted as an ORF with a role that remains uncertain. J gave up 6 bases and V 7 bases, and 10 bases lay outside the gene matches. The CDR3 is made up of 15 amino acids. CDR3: CASTFRTGGSDTQYF. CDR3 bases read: TGTGCCAGCACCTTCCGGACAGGGGGATCGGATACG.

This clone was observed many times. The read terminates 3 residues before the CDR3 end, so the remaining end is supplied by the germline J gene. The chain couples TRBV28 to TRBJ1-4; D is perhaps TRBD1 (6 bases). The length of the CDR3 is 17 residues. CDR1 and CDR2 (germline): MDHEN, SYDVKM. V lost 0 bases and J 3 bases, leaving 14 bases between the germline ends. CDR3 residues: CASSLWTTGGPNEKLFF. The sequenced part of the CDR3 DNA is TGTGCCAGCAGTTTATGGACGACGGGGGGCCCTAATGAAAAA.

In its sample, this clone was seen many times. The CDR3 sequence is CSVPEVVRREGGYTF. The CDR3 DNA, read in part, is TGCAGCGTCCCTGAGGTGGTCCGCAGGGAGGGTGGC. The chain uses TRBV29-1 and TRBJ1-2; D perhaps matches TRBD1 (5 bases). The CDR3 is cut off 3 residues early in the read; its end comes from the germline J gene. In germline, CDR1 is SQVTM, CDR2 ANQGSEA. The CDR3 has 15 residues. V lost 6 bases, J lost 7 bases, and 24 bases lay in between. The full variable domain, completed using reference TRBV29-1 and TRBJ1-2, is SAVISQKPSRDICQRGTSLTIQCQVDSQVTMMFWYRQQPGQSLTLIATANQGSEATYESGFVIDKFPISRPNLTFSTLTVSNMSPEDSSIYLCSVPEVVRREGGYTFGSGTRLTVV.